This T cell receptor (beta chain) was sequenced during a study of control samples from healthy donors and cancer patients. Sequenced by immunoSEQ multiplex PCR; TCRdb stores in-frame clones only, minus some. The profile shows roughly 100,000 clones, more than 85% of them singletons. This clonotype originated in a woman aged 30 to 39 in good health. Material: blood.

CDR3 nucleotide sequence: TGTGCCAGCAGTTTATCAGGACAGGGGGCCCTCCAGCAGTACTTC. This translates into CASSLSGQGALQQYF. J is TRBJ2-7 and V is TRBV27, with 11 bases lining up with TRBD1. Per germline, CDR1 MNHEY and CDR2 SMNVEV (reference sequence). V lost 0 bases, J lost 8 bases, and 6 bases stayed unmatched. CDR3 length equals 15 residues.